Sequencing of this T cell receptor (beta chain) was carried out in a study of cytomegalovirus exposure and HLA in healthy donors. Study-wide background: Earlier, 100 million or so unique TCR beta sequences were recovered from roughly 180 million T cells by an analysis.

PCR primers comprised 60 Vbeta and 13 Jbeta primers. Profiled with immunoSEQ multiplex PCR; TCRdb holds only in-frame clones, not every one. Listed are fewer than 100,000 clones; 3% to 4% falls within the top ten. Study-wide findings and caveats: Later analysis placed DRB1 highest and HLA-C lowest in TCR association rates, which differed by HLA locus.

The CDR3 is made up of 18 amino acids. Germline CDR1 reads MGHRA; CDR2 reads YSYEKL. V was pared by 4 bases and J by 3 bases, with 9 bases of the junction left unmatched. Concerning this clone itself: Its specificity is not known.

Sequencing was carried out using PBMCs. The receptor's source is a man aged 18 to 30 in good health and CMV-seropositive. This sequence joins TRBV4-1 and TRBJ2-7; 16 positions match TRBD2. The CDR3 nucleotides read TGCGCCAGCAGCCCGGGACTAGCGGGGGGGCCTGGGTTCTACGAGCAGTACTTC. It specifies CASSPGLAGGPGFYEQYF.